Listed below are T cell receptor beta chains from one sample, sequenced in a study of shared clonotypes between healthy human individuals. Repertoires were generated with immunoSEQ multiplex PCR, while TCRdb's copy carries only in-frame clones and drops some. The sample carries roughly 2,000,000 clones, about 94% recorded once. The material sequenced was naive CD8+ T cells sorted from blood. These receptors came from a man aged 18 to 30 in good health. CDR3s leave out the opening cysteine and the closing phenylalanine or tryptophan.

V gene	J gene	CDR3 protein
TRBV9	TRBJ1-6	ASSVGGSSNSPLH
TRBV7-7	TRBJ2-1	ASSLFGGGPGGEQF
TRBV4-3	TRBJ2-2	ASSHDGGNTGELF
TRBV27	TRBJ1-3	ASTDSSGNTIY
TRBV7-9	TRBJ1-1	AKEQLNTEAF
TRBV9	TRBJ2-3	ASSFDSGTLDTQY
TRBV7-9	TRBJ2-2	ASSPTGLAGVTGELF
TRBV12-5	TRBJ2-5	ASGFPSWETQY
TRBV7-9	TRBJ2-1	ASSRGDKLAGYNEQF
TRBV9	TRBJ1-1	ASSVGVGRVNTEAF
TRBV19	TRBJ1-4	ASSPDRGRSEKLF
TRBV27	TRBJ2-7	ASRDPMGYEQY
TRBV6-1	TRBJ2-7	ASCGWLAGGLEQY
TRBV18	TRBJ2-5	ASSPREGTSGRAEETQY
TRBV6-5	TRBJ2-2	ASSRQTENTGELF
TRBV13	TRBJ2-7	ASSRRGGRVYEQY
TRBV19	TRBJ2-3	ASKRLALGRGTDTQY
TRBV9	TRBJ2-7	ASSVASGWNEQY
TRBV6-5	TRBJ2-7	ASSYSGWGYEQY
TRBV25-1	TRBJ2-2	ASSEYGGGVGNTGELF
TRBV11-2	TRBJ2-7	ASSPGQGGYEQY
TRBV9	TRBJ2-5	ASSVGNREETQY
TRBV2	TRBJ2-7	ASSEATSGVSYEQY
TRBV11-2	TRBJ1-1	ASSWGGPNTEAF
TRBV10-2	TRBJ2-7	ASSAGSGYEQY
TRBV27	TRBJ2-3	ASSFTTSGGNTDTQY
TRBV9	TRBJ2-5	ASSVGLGNQETQY
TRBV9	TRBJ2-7	ASSVDGVGGSYEQY
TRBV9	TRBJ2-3	ASSASGRGGRADTQY
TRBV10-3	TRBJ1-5	AISEEGIQPQH
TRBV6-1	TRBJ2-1	ASILGSYNEQF
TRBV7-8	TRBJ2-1	ASSSLGGLEQF
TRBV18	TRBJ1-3	ASSDVDIGNTIY
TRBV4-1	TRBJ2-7	ASSQEPGYEQY
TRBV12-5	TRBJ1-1	ASGWGTEAF
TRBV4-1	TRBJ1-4	ASSASDSGEKLF
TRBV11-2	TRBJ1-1	ASSLGTAEAF
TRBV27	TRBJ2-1	ASSLGRANEQF
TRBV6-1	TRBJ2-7	ASSHSGRYEQY
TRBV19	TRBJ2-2	ASLQWGTGELF
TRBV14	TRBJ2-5	ASSHDYLETQY
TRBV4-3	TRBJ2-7	ASSQESTYEQY
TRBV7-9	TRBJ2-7	ASSRTGTGLPEQY
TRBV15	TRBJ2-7	ATGAGRNEQY
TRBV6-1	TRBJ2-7	ASSEYRQAAYEQY
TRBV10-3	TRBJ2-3	AIGGYDVDTQY
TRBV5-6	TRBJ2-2	ASSLRAGPPGELF